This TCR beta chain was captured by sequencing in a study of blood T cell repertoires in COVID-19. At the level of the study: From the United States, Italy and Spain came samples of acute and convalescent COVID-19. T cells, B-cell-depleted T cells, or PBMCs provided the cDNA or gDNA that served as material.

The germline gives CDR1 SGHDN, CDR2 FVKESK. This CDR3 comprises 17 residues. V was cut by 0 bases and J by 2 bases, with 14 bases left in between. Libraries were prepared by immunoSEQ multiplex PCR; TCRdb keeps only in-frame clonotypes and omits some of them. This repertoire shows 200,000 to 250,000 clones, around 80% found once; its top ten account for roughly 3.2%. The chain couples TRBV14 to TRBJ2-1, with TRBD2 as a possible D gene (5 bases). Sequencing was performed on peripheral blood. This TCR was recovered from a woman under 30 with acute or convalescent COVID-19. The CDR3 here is CASSQDLPAGAYNEQFF. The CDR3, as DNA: TGTGCCAGCAGCCAAGATCTTCCCGCGGGCGCCTACAATGAGCAGTTCTTC.